Here is one T cell receptor beta chain with its context. Its antigen remains unknown. V lost 9 bases and J lost 0, with 12 bases in between. The CDR3 loop spans 13 amino acids. From germline, CDR1 is LNHDA and CDR2 SQIVND (reference sequence). Cells sorted by CD45RO/CCR7/CD25/CD127/CD95/CD27 comprised CD4+ naive, central memory, regulatory and stem cell-like memory cells. The sample is drawn from a study of beta chain features in type 1 diabetes. Study results and caveats: It was possible that PCR favored shorter templates, equally so in patients and controls. Across all four CD4+ subsets, people with type 1 diabetes showed modestly shorter TCRB CDR3s.

Expressed TCRB transcripts were sequenced after all isolated RNA was converted to cDNA. Some clones are missing from TCRdb's copy, which holds only in-frame ones; the method was immunoSEQ multiplex PCR. The sample carries under 300,000 clones, approximately 20% recorded once. The material sequenced was naive CD4+ T cells from blood. This chain joins TRBV19 and TRBJ2-7, with TRBD2 as a possible D gene (6 bases). The TCR sequence derives from a woman between 35 and 50 years old with type 1 diabetes. CDR3 nucleotide sequence: TGTGCCAGCAATCCTAGCGACTCCTACGAGCAGTACTTC. It translates to CASNPSDSYEQYF.